This entry concerns a single TCR beta chain. This sample stems from a study of blood T cell repertoires in COVID-19. Germline-derived CDR1 and CDR2 are MNHEY and SVGAGI. The CDR3 is made up of 14 amino acids. V trimming: 5 bases; J trimming: 5 bases; junction bases outside the gene matches: 7. The method was immunoSEQ multiplex PCR; TCRdb's version includes in-frame clones alone and lacks a portion of them. There are approximately 150,000 clones in the sample; 80% to 90% occur only once, and about 3.5% lies in the top ten. Input material: peripheral blood. The receptor was derived from an older man with acute or convalescent COVID-19. The chain combines TRBV6-5 with TRBJ2-5; TRBD1 aligns across 8 bases. CDR3 residues: CASSRGQVGETQYF. The CDR3 DNA reads TGTGCCAGCAGTCGGGGACAGGTCGGGGAGACCCAGTACTTC.